This T cell receptor (beta chain) is drawn from a study of blood T cell repertoires in COVID-19 (dated by TCRdb to between 2020 and 2021). For the study in its entirety: Recovered participants in ImmuneRACE Cohort 3 were defined by two consecutive negative NP/OP PCR tests, clearance by a healthcare professional, or resolution of symptoms. Samples from collaborators originated in the United States, Italy and Spain and spanned both the acute and convalescent phases of COVID-19. The prospective study material was composed of cDNA or gDNA derived from T cells, B-cell-depleted T cells, or PBMCs. The dataset comprised deeply sampled blood TCRbeta repertoires from subjects exposed to, actively infected with, or recovered from COVID-19. A freely available public database, intended as a resource for researchers studying the immune response to SARS-CoV-2, is where the repertoires were released. Samples came from the ongoing ImmuneRACE study (first 160 participants) plus 1,254 subjects from 6 global collaborators. Sample metadata almost always included a de-identified subject ID, COVID-19 status, age in years and sex. Where HLA class I and class II types were available, the types were taken from metadata supplied by the sample provider, not from assay-based typing.

The CDR3 numbers 14 residues from cysteine through phenylalanine. Only the CDR3 region is kept as DNA, spanning 42 bases read in frame from base 1. The germline V gene (reference sequence) supplies CDR1 LNHDA and CDR2 SQIVND. Here V drops 5 bases and J drops 4 bases, and the junction holds 6 bases not matched to any gene. Participants in the prospective study were aged roughly 18 to 100 years, lived in 20 to 30 United States geographic areas, and enrolled through a virtual design. Cohort assignment in the prospective study relied on participant-reported clinical history from a screening survey and a study questionnaire. Each participant in the prospective study had whole blood, serum and a nasopharyngeal or oropharyngeal swab collected by mobile phlebotomists. Participants in the prospective study had the option to provide additional blood draws and questionnaires over an approximately two-month period. Before DNA extraction, blood samples from the prospective study were shipped at room temperature or frozen.

TCRbeta CDR3 regions were amplified from genomic DNA by means of the immunoSEQ Assay, a bias-controlled multiplex PCR. The authors' pipeline ran thus. The number of nucleated cells in each sample was estimated by amplification of reference gene primers within the assay. To quantify the absolute abundance of each unique TCRbeta CDR3 rearrangement, sequence reads were collapsed and filtered. For each sample, productive Simpson clonality was calculated by taking the square root of Simpson's diversity index across productive rearrangements. Held by TCRdb, this immuneACCESS table contains in-frame sequences only and omits some clones. Under half of the omission traces to an unresolved V gene where checked; the cause of the rest is unknown. Clone size and V and J calls were adopted from that table, with D and trimming inferred from the DNA. The sample table shows about 150,000 clones, and 79% are seen once. Of the sample, 15% to 20% falls within the top ten clones.

About this clone: The target of this receptor is not known. No per-base quality is available; no much larger clone lies one base away.

Overall study outcomes, separate from this receptor: How much clinical and demographic metadata was included differed by source and by participant, and the metadata was provided uncurated.

The V and J genes are TRBV19 and TRBJ1-2; 8 of the junction bases match TRBD1. The sequenced material came from PBMCs or T cells enriched from blood (not recorded which). The receptor's source is a woman between 65 and 79 years old in a cohort exposed to, infected with or recovered from COVID-19 (not recorded which). The CDR3: CASSARGRGYGYTF. DNA sequence: TGTGCCAGTAGTGCCAGGGGGCGAGGCTATGGCTACACCTTC.